Shown below are 3 T cell receptor beta chains from a single sample sequenced in a study of shared clonotypes between healthy human individuals. The data were produced by immunoSEQ multiplex PCR, yet TCRdb's version contains in-frame clones alone and is incomplete. The sample consists of roughly 2.6 million clones, over 85% of them appearing once. Sequences were obtained from naive CD4+ T cells sorted from blood. Described subset: CD45RA+ positively selected. These receptors were obtained from a man aged 18 to 30 in good health.

This chain joins TRBV9 and TRBJ1-2; D ambiguous. Germline lookup yields CDR1 SGDLS and CDR2 YYNGEE. The CDR3 is 12 amino acids. Trimming removed 5 bases from V and 8 bases from J, with 13 bases in between. The CDR3 coding sequence is TGTGCCAGCAGGGCGTTCGGGGAGGGCTACACCTTC. Its protein product is CASRAFGEGYTF. Full variable domain (outside the CDR3, taken from reference TRBV9 and TRBJ1-2): DSGVTQTPKHLITATGQRVTLRCSPRSGDLSVYWYQQSLDQGLQFLIQYYNGEERAKGNILERFSAQQFPDLHSELNLSSLELGDSALYFCASRAFGEGYTFGSGTRLTVV.

V and J are TRBV29-1 and TRBJ2-3; 13 nucleotides align to TRBD2. After removal of 3 bases from V and 2 bases from J, the junction contained 5 bases not matched to a gene. The CDR3 consists of 16 residues. Germline loops: CDR1 SQVTM, CDR2 ANQGSEA. The DNA of the CDR3 is TGCAGCGTTGAGGGGACTAGCGGGGTGGCCACAGATACGCAGTATTTT. Translated: CSVEGTSGVATDTQYF.

The rearrangement links TRBV6-5 to TRBJ2-3; a possible D gene is TRBD2 (6 bases). Germline assignment: CDR1 MNHEY and CDR2 SVGAGI. The V and J ends lost 6 bases and 0 bases respectively, with 13 bases between them. The length of the CDR3 is 15 residues. CDR3 region: CASSDLGTSTDTQYF. The DNA for the CDR3 is TGTGCCAGCAGCGATCTTGGGACTAGCACAGATACGCAGTATTTT.